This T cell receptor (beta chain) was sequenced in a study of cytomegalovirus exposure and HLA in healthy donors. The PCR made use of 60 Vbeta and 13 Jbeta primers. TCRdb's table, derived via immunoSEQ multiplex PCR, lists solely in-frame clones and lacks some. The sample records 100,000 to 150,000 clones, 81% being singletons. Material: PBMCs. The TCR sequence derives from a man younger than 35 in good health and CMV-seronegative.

CDR3 amino acids: CASSVDSYPHVFF. In nucleotides, the CDR3 is TGTGCCAGCAGTGTTGACTCCTACCCTCATGTTTTCTTT. This chain links TRBV6-5 with TRBJ1-1, with unresolved D. CDR3 length equals 13 residues. Trimming left V 5 bases short and J 13 bases short, with 20 bases between. Germline loops: CDR1 MNHEY, CDR2 SVGAGI.